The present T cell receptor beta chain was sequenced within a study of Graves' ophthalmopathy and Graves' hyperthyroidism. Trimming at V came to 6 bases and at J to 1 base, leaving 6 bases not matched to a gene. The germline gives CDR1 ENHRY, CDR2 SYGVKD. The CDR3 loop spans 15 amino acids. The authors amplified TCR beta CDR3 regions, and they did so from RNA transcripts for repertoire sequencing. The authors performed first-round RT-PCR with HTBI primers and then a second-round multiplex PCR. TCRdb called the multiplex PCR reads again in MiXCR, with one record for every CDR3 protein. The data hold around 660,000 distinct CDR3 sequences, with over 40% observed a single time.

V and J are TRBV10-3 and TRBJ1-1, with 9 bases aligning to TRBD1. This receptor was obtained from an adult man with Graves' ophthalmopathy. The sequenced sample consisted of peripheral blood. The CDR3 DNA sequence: TGTGCCATCAGCCCAGGACAGGGGCGGAACACTGAAGCTTTCTTT. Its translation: CAISPGQGRNTEAFF.